A single sample is the source of the 13 T cell receptor beta chains below, sequenced in a study of cytomegalovirus exposure and HLA in healthy donors. Assay: immunoSEQ multiplex PCR; the TCRdb copy retains only in-frame clones and omits some. The repertoire includes 98,000 or so clones, about 85% of them detected once, and about 2.9% sits in the top ten. The sequenced material came from PBMCs. The origin of the receptors is a woman aged 18 to 35 in good health and CMV-seronegative.

This clone was picked up one time. V usage is TRBV2 and J usage is TRBJ2-1; a weak D match, TRBD2 (6 bases). Germline CDR1 reads SNHLY; CDR2 reads FYNNEI. The CDR3 contains 14 residues. V was shortened by 3 bases and J by 6 bases, with 12 bases between the two germline ends. The CDR3 loop is CASSEATSVNEQFF. The CDR3 coding sequence is TGTGCCAGCAGTGAGGCGACTAGTGTCAATGAGCAGTTCTTC. Full variable domain (missing parts from reference TRBV2 and TRBJ2-1): EPEVTQTPSHQVTQMGQEVILRCVPISNHLYFYWYRQILGQKVEFLVSFYNNEISEKSEIFDDQFSVERPDGSNFTLKIRSTKLEDSAMYFCASSEATSVNEQFFGPGTRLTVL.

The rearrangement uses TRBV9 and TRBJ1-5; perhaps TRBD1 as D (6 bases). Germline CDR1 reads SGDLS; CDR2 reads YYNGEE. The V gene lost 0 bases and the J gene lost 7 bases, with 14 bases spanning the gap. The CDR3 is 15 amino acids. The CDR3: CASSVGDRPGQPQHF. The CDR3 DNA follows: TGTGCCAGCAGCGTAGGCGACAGGCCGGGGCAGCCCCAGCATTTT.

The chain links TRBV9 to TRBJ2-3, with 7 positions matching TRBD1. The CDR3 sequence is 15 residues long. V shed 3 bases, J shed 3 bases, and the junction held 7 bases outside the gene matches. CDR1 and CDR2 (germline): SGDLS, YYNGEE. CDR3 residues: CASSGVPGQTDTQYF. CDR3 bases: TGTGCCAGCAGCGGCGTCCCGGGACAGACAGATACGCAGTATTTT.

This clone was picked up a small number of times. V and J are TRBV10-1 and TRBJ2-7; no reliable D call. Germline V gene data show CDR1 as WNHNN and CDR2 as SYGVQD (reference sequence). Trimming left V 0 bases short and J 5 bases short, with 8 bases between. The CDR3 consists of 13 residues. Written as DNA, the CDR3 is TGCGCCAGCAGTGAGTCCCAGGCTGACGAGCAGTACTTC. It translates to CASSESQADEQYF.

V and J are TRBV9 and TRBJ2-7; TRBD1 matches 11 bases. The CDR3 is made up of 16 amino acids. The germline CDR1 and CDR2 sequences are SGDLS and YYNGEE. V lost 0 bases, J lost 2 bases, and 4 bases stayed unmatched. In nucleotides, the CDR3 is TGTGCCAGCAGCGTAGGATTGGGACAGGGGGCCTACGAGCAGTACTTC. Translating it yields CASSVGLGQGAYEQYF.

The chain links TRBV11-2 to TRBJ2-2, with D possibly TRBD1 on 6 matching bases. Between the trimmed V and J ends, which lost 1 base and 5 bases, there was a span of 11 bases. Germline V gives CDR1 SGHAT, CDR2 FQNNGV. The CDR3 has 15 amino acids. CDR3 region: CASSLVGQPTGELFF. The CDR3, as DNA: TGTGCCAGCAGCTTAGTAGGACAGCCGACCGGGGAGCTGTTTTTT.

The J gene is TRBJ2-7, the V gene TRBV5-1, with TRBD1 matching over 7 bases. Germline values: CDR1 SGHRS, CDR2 YFSETQ. The ends lost 4 bases at V and 4 bases at J; junction bases unmatched: 11. This CDR3 comprises 15 residues. The CDR3 bases are TGCGCCAGCAGCGGACTTTCAGGGGGAGTTTACGAGCAGTACTTC. This codes for CASSGLSGGVYEQYF.

The chain's CDR3 is CASSWGTANSPLHF. For the CDR3, the DNA is TGTGCCAGCAGTTGGGGGACAGCTAATTCACCCCTCCACTTT. The chain carries TRBV6-1 and TRBJ1-6; 7 bases match TRBD1. CDR3 length: 14 residues. The germline V gene has CDR1 MNHNS and CDR2 SASEGT. V lost 5 bases, J lost 6 bases, and 4 bases stayed unmatched.

A single count supports this clone. The chain joins TRBV5-1 to TRBJ2-7, with TRBD1 matching over 10 bases. Germline CDR1 SGHRS, CDR2 YFSETQ. V lost 1 base to trimming and J lost 5 bases; unmatched junction nucleotides: 6. CDR3 length equals 15 residues. The DNA of the CDR3 is TGCGCCAGCAGCTTGACGGGGACAGGGGCCCACGAGCAGTACTTC. Translation: CASSLTGTGAHEQYF. The full variable domain, completed using reference TRBV5-1 and TRBJ2-7, is KAGVTQTPRYLIKTRGQQVTLSCSPISGHRSVSWYQQTPGQGLQFLFEYFSETQRNKGNFPGRFSGRQFSNSRSEMNVSTLELGDSALYLCASSLTGTGAHEQYFGPGTRLTVT.

V and J are TRBV2 and TRBJ1-1; maybe TRBD1 (5 bases). The CDR3 extends over 15 amino acids. Germline V gene data show CDR1 as SNHLY and CDR2 as FYNNEI. The germline V and J ends were trimmed by 6 bases and 0 bases, with 14 bases remaining between them. The CDR3 DNA reads TGTGCCAGCAGGTCCCCGCGGGGGTTGAACACTGAAGCTTTCTTT. It codes for CASRSPRGLNTEAFF.

The V and J genes are TRBV19 and TRBJ1-1; TRBD1 matches 7 bases. Germline values: CDR1 LNHDA, CDR2 SQIVND (reference sequence). The CDR3 contains 14 residues. J gave up 1 base and V 10 bases, and 9 bases lay outside the gene matches. This CDR3 is CATKRDRENTEAFF. CDR3 coding DNA: TGTGCCACCAAACGGGACAGAGAGAACACTGAAGCTTTCTTT.

This clone was counted a single time. V is TRBV30 and J is TRBJ2-2, with 12 bases fitting TRBD2. The germline CDR1 and CDR2 sequences are GTSNPN and SVGIG (reference sequence). This CDR3 spans 15 amino acids. V was clipped by 1 base and J by 6 bases; unmatched bases: 3. For the CDR3, the DNA is TGTGCCTGGAGTGCTAGCGGGGGGGCCTCCGGGGAGCTGTTTTTT. It specifies CAWSASGGASGELFF.

The chain carries TRBV15 and TRBJ2-5; 7 bases are shared with TRBD1. Per germline, CDR1 LNHNV and CDR2 YYDKDF (reference sequence). V shed 0 bases, J shed 5 bases, and the junction held 9 bases outside the gene matches. The CDR3 sequence is 16 residues long. The CDR3 protein is CATSRDQQGGGETQYF. In DNA, the CDR3 is TGTGCCACCAGCAGAGATCAACAAGGGGGCGGGGAGACCCAGTACTTC.